The clone carrying this T cell receptor (beta chain) was picked up many times. Antigen unknown. This CDR3 spans 18 amino acids. Germline CDR1 LGHNA, CDR2 YSLEER. The junction had 9 bases not matched to a gene; V was cut back by 0 bases and J by 1 base. A single record per CDR3 protein comes from TCRdb applying MiXCR to the 5' RACE reads. The sample carries some 200,000 distinct CDR3 sequences, roughly 18% recorded once. The sample comes from a study of CD8 T cells in ankylosing spondylitis. Whole-study results and caveats: Ankylosing spondylitis blood appeared to carry a characteristic TCR beta motif of roughly 8 highly homologous variants. Clones linked with disease were CD8+ and fairly uncommon in the peripheral blood.

Sequenced material: blood, either unsorted or a sorted T cell fraction (not recorded which). The source is a male donor under 30 with ankylosing spondylitis or in good health (not recorded which). The rearrangement links TRBV4-3 to TRBJ1-5; 7 nucleotides line up with TRBD1. In DNA form, the CDR3 reads TGCGCCAGCAGCCAAGACCTGACAGGGCCTTTCAGCAATCAGCCCCAGCATTTT. It translates to CASSQDLTGPFSNQPQHF.